The entry below gives a single T cell receptor (beta chain) sequence along with its context. This clone was detected ten times or more. Its cognate antigen has yet to be identified. No qualities accompany the bases; no much larger clone lies one base away. Per the germline V gene (reference sequence), SGHNT is the CDR1 and YYREEE is the CDR2. Cut back by 4 bases and 4 bases, the V and J ends lie 14 bases apart. The cysteine opens and the phenylalanine closes a CDR3 of 14 amino acids. Of all the DNA, just the CDR3 is kept, 42 bases in frame from base 1. This entry is derived from a study of cytomegalovirus exposure and HLA in healthy donors (dated 2017 in TCRdb). About the study as a whole: An earlier analysis of around 600 of the donors reported roughly 300 Gb of sequence data and around 110 million unique TCR beta sequences from about 200 million T cells. An earlier analysis of 500 to 750 of the donors applied high-throughput TCR beta sequencing to assess whether each TCR beta V gene segment acted as functional or pseudogenic. Of the 398 genotyped donors, 65% to 90% fell in the genetic ancestry cluster associated with self-reported Caucasian donors. The study aimed to test whether signatures of past pathogen exposure could be identified by cataloging public T cell receptors. A later analysis re-examined previously published TCR beta repertoires from over 500 donors and added high-resolution HLA genotyping to investigate patterns of TCR occurrence. Typing coverage varied by locus: roughly 620-640 donors for A, B, C, DRB1 and DQB1; approximately 500 for DQA1; 606 for DPA1; 450 to 480 for DPB1. Across 398 genotyped donors of the cohort, an average of approximately 240,000 unique TCR beta nucleotide sequences per donor were sequenced, and around 20% of those sequences were non-productive. In a later genetic analysis, genome-wide SNP genotypes for 398 of the 666 donors were used, and that subset was treated as a discovery cohort. In addition to the first cohort of 666 subjects, a separate validation cohort of 130 or so different subjects was used. HLA typing included class I and class II loci at four-digit resolution. The study used immunosequencing to profile the T cell repertoires of approximately 650 subjects and linked those repertoires to cytomegalovirus serostatus. Donor age, sex, ethnicity and CMV serostatus were collected together with the repertoire data. All discovery cohort repertoires had been generated on a single sequencing platform. An early release covering roughly 600 HLA-typed donors comprised about 300 gigabases of sequencing data and about 90 million unique TCR sequences. High-throughput TCR immunosequencing, statistical association of individual TCRs with disease status, and machine learning were combined to predict cytomegalovirus infection status. Several DR-DQ haplotypes were treated as single units for association and clustering because of strong linkage in the cohort. The later analysis used no new phenotypic data to find candidate immune exposures, relying instead on TCR beta sequences and their occurrence across donors. Here is what the overall study found, with its caveats: Because HLA typing was unavailable for some donors at each locus, only the typed subset was used in association tests. In a later genetic analysis, a missense DCLRE1C variant was associated with V-gene and J-gene trimming of TCR beta chains, and the association was replicated in an independent cohort. When HLA alleles, especially DR and DQ, strongly co-occurred, attributing TCR associations to individual alleles was difficult. Immune exposure information for the cohort was limited to CMV serostatus. Because counts were too low, seventeen rarely observed V segments, including chromosome 9 orphons, were left out of the earlier analysis of over 550 of the donors. A total of 150 or so TCR beta chains were listed by the study as associated with cytomegalovirus. In this cohort, only TCR beta chains were sequenced, and detectable features were limited by the absence of alpha or paired-chain data. The authors suggested that the approach could potentially be generalized to other disease states and immunological phenotypes. A later genetic analysis reported fewer N-insertions in productive TCRs among donors in an Asian-associated ancestry cluster than the approximately 670-donor mean. The classifier was reported to diagnose cytomegalovirus status with high specificity and sensitivity in both the original and validation cohorts. A further reported finding was that TCR beta sequences accurately predicted the HLA-A and HLA-B alleles for most subjects in the first cohort. Broadly in line with IMGT annotations, most TCR beta V segments showed up in productive rearrangements about 90% or about 30% of the time in an earlier analysis of around 600 of the donors. A cluster of highly shared sequence variants was judged likely to be a technical artifact of the sequencing pipeline. Most TCR sequences were seen in very few donors, while some public TCRs were found in many individuals. In a later analysis, most CMV-associated TCR beta chains were found to appear HLA-restricted, with HLA associations seemingly driven largely by CMV exposure. Compared with equally common non-associated chains, HLA-associated TCR beta chains in a later analysis were more clonally expanded and had lower generation probabilities. A few of the identified cytomegalovirus-associated TCR beta chains were confirmed in vitro to be specific for cytomegalovirus antigens. Some IMGT-functional V segments, including TRBV6-2 and TRBV6-3, could not be told apart with the 87-base-pair reads, so those segments were excluded. The presence/absence analyses assumed that sequencing depth was roughly uniform across donors, and that assumption may not be true. In a later analysis, several top co-occurrence clusters were reported to appear linked to parvovirus B19, influenza, CMV and Epstein-Barr virus. Specific HLA alleles were associated with over 15,000 TCR beta sequences at a false discovery rate of 0.05 in a later analysis. Linkage disequilibrium might explain the correlated functional status among segregating V segments, but an unknown experimental factor could not be ruled out. According to a later analysis, TCR association rates differed among HLA loci, with DRB1 alleles showing the most associated TCRs and HLA-C alleles showing the fewest.

The cohort was made up of about 670 healthy bone marrow donors. All cohort members were sampled while nominally healthy, although unrecorded immune exposures were likely present. The donor was CMV seronegative and belonged to the group of 350 or so seronegative cohort members. A peripheral blood sample was provided by each donor, and peripheral blood mononuclear cells were used for TCR beta sequencing. The Qiagen DNeasy Blood Extraction Kit was used to extract genomic DNA from the blood cell samples. Library construction relied on the immunoSEQ multiplex PCR assay. For the multiplex PCR, a mixture combining 60 forward primers for TCR Vbeta segments and 13 reverse primers for TCR Jbeta segments was used. The CDR3 region of rearranged TCR beta genes was amplified from genomic DNA with a multiplex PCR assay. The amplified TCR beta libraries were sequenced on the Illumina HiSeq System as 87-base-pair reads. As for the authors' bioinformatics: A later analysis counted about 80 million unique TCR beta chains across the 550 to 700 repertoires, and around 9.9 million of these chains were shared by at least two donors. Raw reads were error-corrected and collapsed into unique sequences by a nearest-neighbor algorithm in which closely related sequences were merged to remove PCR and sequencing errors. Alignment of CDR3 sequences to IMGT reference sequences was used to assign V, D and J gene segments. For a sequence to be retained, a match of at least six nucleotides was required to both a V gene segment and a J gene segment. Rearrangements were classified as productive when the CDR3 lacked stop codons and remained in frame with V and J, and all other rearrangements were classified as non-productive. Following IMGT convention, CDR3 was defined as the stretch from the second conserved V-encoded cysteine to the conserved J-encoded phenylalanine. The earlier analysis of about 570 of the donors excluded any sequence lacking an unambiguous match to a single V gene segment. In an earlier analysis of more than 500 of the donors, a V segment was called functional when productive rearrangements were above 56.7%, and segregating when the standard deviation between donors exceeded 5%. A statistical classification framework was built to diagnose cytomegalovirus status from the catalog of TCR beta chain sequences. V and J gene assignment, in a later analysis, came from comparing TCR nucleotide sequences with IMGT/GENE-DB human TR gene sequences. Using the TCRdist pipeline, a later analysis assigned CDR3 sequences along with most-parsimonious VDJ recombination scenarios. In a later analysis, each TCR beta chain was defined by its CDR3 amino acid sequence together with its V-gene family, and reads without a unique V-gene family were excluded. As a way to deal with suspected cross-contamination and a sequencing artifact, a later analysis dropped 592 nucleotide sequences that were highly shared and had low generation probability. For each public chain, a later analysis derived a clonal expansion index from normalized ranks of inferred template counts within each repertoire. Generation probabilities in a later analysis came from a VDJ recombination model fitted to out-of-frame rearrangements, and those results were checked against IGoR. Hypergeometric tests were used in a later analysis to score TCR-TCR, TCR-HLA and TCR-CMV co-occurrence, with a repertoire-size bias correction applied to the TCR pairs. In a later analysis, false discovery rates were estimated by permuting HLA or CMV assignments 20 times. In a later analysis, co-occurring TCRs were grouped using DBSCAN, with TCRdist sequence similarity added in when clustering inside HLA-allele-positive subsets. For co-occurrence clustering, repertoires with fewer than 30,000 or more than 120,000 public chains were excluded, along with five or six repertoires with anomalous nucleotide sharing. Entries here come from immuneACCESS through TCRdb and include only in-frame sequences with V and J called. Some clones fail to appear in such tables; in the studies checked, an unresolved V gene covers under half of the shortfall, and the cause of the remainder is unknown. V, J and clone size derive from that table, while D and trimming were established from the DNA sequence. The sample records some 200,000 clones, 65% to 85% of which are singletons. The leading ten clones occupy approximately 2.9% of the sample.

The receptor chain draws on TRBV5-4 and TRBJ1-1; no D gene call is confident. This sequence originates from a female donor in good health and CMV-seronegative. Sequenced sample: PBMCs. The sequenced DNA is TGTGCCAGCAGCGGCTGGACTTCGGGCACTGAAGCTTTCTTT. Translated, it reads CASSGWTSGTEAFF.